These 13 T cell receptor beta chains came from one sample sequenced in a study of early T cells in non-severe SARS-CoV-2 infection. TCRdb processed the 5' RACE reads anew with MiXCR; each CDR3 protein has one entry. The profile shows tens of thousands of distinct CDR3 sequences, about 6.4% of them singletons. The sample was whole blood, taken at baseline. These receptors all stem from an adult who was a healthcare worker with PCR-confirmed SARS-CoV-2 infection or an uninfected control (not recorded which).

This clonotype was found many times. The rearrangement joins TRBV20-1 to TRBJ2-7; no clear D gene. This CDR3 contains 14 residues. Germline-derived CDR1 and CDR2 are DFQATT and SNEGSKA (reference sequence). Trimming stripped 1 base from V and 5 bases from J, with 15 bases between. The CDR3 loop reads CSARAHTGRNEQYF. CDR3 coding DNA: TGCAGTGCTAGAGCCCACACGGGTCGTAACGAGCAGTACTTC.

This clonotype was counted a few times. The chain is built from TRBV12-5 and TRBJ1-1; D is perhaps TRBD1 (5 bases). This CDR3 has 13 amino acids. V was trimmed by 1 base and J by 7 bases, leaving 10 bases between them. The germline gives CDR1 LGHNT, CDR2 FRNRAP. The DNA for the CDR3 is TGTGCTAGTGGTTTGGGCGGGGGGATTGAAGCTTTCTTT. Its translation: CASGLGGGIEAFF.

This clonotype was seen a few times. The chain links TRBV12-3 or TRBV12-4 to TRBJ2-1; 8 bases align to TRBD2. This CDR3 contains 15 residues. Trimming took 6 bases from V and 0 from J; bases not matched to a gene: 4. In DNA, the CDR3 is TGTGCCAGCAGAAGCGGGGGCAGCTCCTACAATGAGCAGTTCTTC. It translates to CASRSGGSSYNEQFF.

The sample holds many counts of this clonotype. V gene TRBV3-1 combines with J gene TRBJ1-1; D possibly corresponds to TRBD1 (6 bases). V lost 1 base to trimming and J lost 4 bases, with 10 bases between them. Germline values: CDR1 LGHDT, CDR2 YNNKEL (reference sequence). The CDR3 sequence is 14 residues long. CDR3 in amino acids: CASSQGRGATEAFF. CDR3 sequence (DNA): TGTGCCAGCAGCCAAGGGAGGGGGGCCACTGAAGCTTTCTTT.

At least ten counts were recorded for this clonotype. The chain recombines TRBV27 with TRBJ1-2; TRBD1 is a possible D gene (5 bases). The CDR3 totals 13 residues. V gave up 4 bases and J gave up 11 bases, with 17 bases separating them. From germline, CDR1 is MNHEY and CDR2 SMNVEV (reference sequence). This chain's CDR3 is CASSSTETERYTF. CDR3 nucleotide sequence: TGTGCCAGCAGTTCGACAGAAACCGAAAGGTACACCTTC.

With regard to this clonotype: An end of the junction differs from the germline gene, which may be a read error. V and J are TRBV30 and TRBJ2-7; 13 nucleotides line up with TRBD2. CDR1 GTSNPN and CDR2 SVGIG come from the germline V gene (reference sequence). This CDR3 has 15 residues. The CDR3 DNA sequence: TGTGCCTGGATCGGTCTGGGACTAGCGGGGCACGAGCAGCACTTC. Protein product: CAWIGLGLAGHEQHF.

This clonotype has ten or more counts. This chain uses TRBV27 with TRBJ1-5; tentatively, D is TRBD1 (5 bases). This CDR3 has 12 residues. The germline V gene encodes CDR1 MNHEY and CDR2 SMNVEV (reference sequence). V shed 2 bases and J shed 7 bases, with 6 bases lying between them. This CDR3 is CASSLQGQPQHF. The CDR3 region has the DNA TGTGCCAGCAGTTTACAGGGACAGCCCCAGCATTTT.

This clonotype was detected many times. The chain recombines TRBV11-2 with TRBJ2-5, with 13 bases aligning to TRBD2. The junction had 4 bases not matched to a gene; V was cut back by 10 bases and J by 5 bases. This CDR3 has 13 residues. CDR1 is SGHAT, CDR2 FQNNGV, per germline. CDR3 sequence reads: CATSLAGGETQYF. The CDR3 nucleotides are TGTGCCACTTCACTAGCGGGGGGGGAGACCCAGTACTTC.

The chain joins TRBV5-1 to TRBJ2-7; D remains ambiguous. The V end was cut by 0 bases, the J end by 0 bases, with 10 bases between. The CDR3 is 15 residues long. CDR1 and CDR2 from the germline V gene are SGHRS and YFSETQ. The CDR3 nucleotides read TGCGCCAGCAGCTTGGAGGATACCTTCTCCTACGAGCAGTACTTC. Translation: CASSLEDTFSYEQYF. Full variable domain (missing parts from reference TRBV5-1 and TRBJ2-7): KAGVTQTPRYLIKTRGQQVTLSCSPISGHRSVSWYQQTPGQGLQFLFEYFSETQRNKGNFPGRFSGRQFSNSRSEMNVSTLELGDSALYLCASSLEDTFSYEQYFGPGTRLTVT.

The chain has TRBV7-2 and TRBJ2-2; no clear D. The CDR3 contains 15 residues. V gave up 7 bases and J gave up 2 bases, with 14 bases separating them. Germline V gene lookup returns CDR1 SGHTA and CDR2 FQGNSA. In DNA form, the CDR3 reads TGTGCCAGCACCCCTGGGATAACTAACACCGGGGAGCTGTTTTTT. Its translation is CASTPGITNTGELFF.

The chain couples TRBV7-2 to TRBJ2-7, with a tentative D call TRBD2 (5 bases). CDR1 SGHTA and CDR2 FQGNSA come from the germline V gene. The ends were cut back, 2 bases at V and 0 bases at J, with 14 bases in the middle. The CDR3 totals 16 residues. The CDR3 region has the DNA TGTGCCAGCAGCTTACACCCTCCGGGAACCTCCTACGAGCAGTACTTC. This encodes CASSLHPPGTSYEQYF.

The DNA for the CDR3 is TGCAGTGCTAGGCAGACAGGGGACGTCTATGGCTACACCTTC. Translating it yields CSARQTGDVYGYTF. V is TRBV20-1 and J is TRBJ1-2; 8 positions match TRBD1. CDR1 is DFQATT and CDR2 is SNEGSKA in the germline V gene (reference sequence). The CDR3 consists of 14 residues. Trimming at V came to 3 bases and at J to 4 bases, leaving 7 bases not matched to a gene.

The chain recombines TRBV20-1 with TRBJ2-7; 11 bases line up with TRBD1. The trim removed 5 bases at V and 4 bases at J, leaving 7 bases unmatched. Germline CDR1 reads DFQATT; CDR2 reads SNEGSKA (reference sequence). This CDR3 comprises 14 residues. The chain's CDR3 is CSAEPGTGGYEQYF. In DNA form, the CDR3 reads TGCAGTGCTGAACCCGGGACAGGGGGTTACGAGCAGTACTTC.